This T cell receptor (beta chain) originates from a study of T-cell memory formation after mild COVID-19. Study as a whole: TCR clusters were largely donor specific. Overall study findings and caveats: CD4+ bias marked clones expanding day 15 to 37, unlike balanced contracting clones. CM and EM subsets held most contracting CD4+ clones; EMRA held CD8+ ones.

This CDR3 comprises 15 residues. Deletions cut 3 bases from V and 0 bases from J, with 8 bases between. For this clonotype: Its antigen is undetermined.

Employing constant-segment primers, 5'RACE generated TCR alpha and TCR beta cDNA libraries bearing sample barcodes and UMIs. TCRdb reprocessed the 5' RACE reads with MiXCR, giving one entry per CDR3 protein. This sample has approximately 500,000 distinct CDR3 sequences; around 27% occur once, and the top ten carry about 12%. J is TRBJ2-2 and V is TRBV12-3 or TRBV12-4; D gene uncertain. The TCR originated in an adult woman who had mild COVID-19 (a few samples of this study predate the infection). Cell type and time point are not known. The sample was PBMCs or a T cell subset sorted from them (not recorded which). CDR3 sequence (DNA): TGTGCCAGCAGTTTCTTACAGCCGAACACCGGGGAGCTGTTTTTT. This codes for CASSFLQPNTGELFF.